This T cell receptor (beta chain) emerged from a study of T cell repertoires in cytomegalovirus infection (dated by TCRdb to about 2019). Turning to the overall study: Alongside well-studied HLA-B-restricted epitopes, the peptide stimulations were aimed at recently identified HLA-C-restricted CMV epitopes, whose presentation resists viral immunomodulation. The HLA type of each donor mattered for the analysis, because public TCR beta signatures pointed to carriage of CMV infection along with the matching HLA type.

These reads were obtained on an Illumina HiSeq 1500. TCRdb passed the public sequencing reads through fastp at Q25 and MiXCR, retaining productive beta sequences. Entries are consolidated by CDR3 protein sequence, retaining the most common genes and DNA. The sample table contains about 310,000 distinct CDR3 sequences; only one count was recorded for 25% of them. More than 10% of the sample is in the top ten clones. The treatment or condition label here, explained by the study, means: in vitro stimulation with specific CMV peptide epitopes to enrich CMV-specific T cells. This clonotype was counted between two and nine times. Which antigen it targets is not known. No much larger clone exists at a distance of one base, and base qualities are not known. Including the terminal cysteine and phenylalanine, the CDR3 comprises 15 residues. Of all the DNA, just the CDR3 is kept, 45 bases in frame from base 1. In the germline V gene (reference sequence), CDR1 corresponds to DFQATT and CDR2 to SNEGSKA. Trimming accounts for 7 bases at V and 0 bases at J, while the number of junction bases matched to no gene is 10.

Study-wide conclusions, independent of this receptor: The ex vivo response was dominated by HLA-C-restricted CMV-specific TCR beta clonotypes, and the single most frequent clonotype in two of eight donors was supplied by these HLA-C-restricted clonotypes. In both this cohort and an independent roughly 330-donor cohort, the cumulative frequency of public TCR beta family members distinguished carriers of CMV infection plus the relevant HLA type.

This receptor was taken from a human donor in good health (CMV status not recorded). Some clones in this sample may be carry-over from other donors' samples. The sample was cultured PBMCs, taken from culture after CMV antigen stimulation. This chain joins TRBV20-1 to TRBJ1-1; 8 middle bases align to TRBD1. The CDR3 here reads CSVRTGFGVNTEAFF. In nucleotides, the sequence is TGCAGTGTTAGGACAGGGTTTGGCGTGAACACTGAAGCTTTCTTT.